One T cell receptor beta chain is described in this entry. The data were obtained in a study of beta chain features in type 1 diabetes. The isolated RNA, all of it, was reverse transcribed, so expressed TCRB transcripts were what got sequenced. TCRdb keeps only in-frame clones here, not all; method: immunoSEQ multiplex PCR. The sample holds roughly 170,000 clones, about 12% seen once. The germline V gene has CDR1 MDHEN and CDR2 SYDVKM. The CDR3 is 15 residues long. The V segment lost 2 bases and the J segment 8 bases; nucleotides outside the gene matches: 9. The receptor comes from a woman under 30 in good health. The chain links TRBV28 to TRBJ2-3; 8 positions agree with TRBD2. Sequencing was done on a sample of central memory CD4+ T cells from blood. The CDR3 here is CASSLKSGSRATQYF. In nucleotides, the CDR3 is TGTGCCAGCAGTTTAAAAAGCGGGAGTAGGGCTACGCAGTATTTT.